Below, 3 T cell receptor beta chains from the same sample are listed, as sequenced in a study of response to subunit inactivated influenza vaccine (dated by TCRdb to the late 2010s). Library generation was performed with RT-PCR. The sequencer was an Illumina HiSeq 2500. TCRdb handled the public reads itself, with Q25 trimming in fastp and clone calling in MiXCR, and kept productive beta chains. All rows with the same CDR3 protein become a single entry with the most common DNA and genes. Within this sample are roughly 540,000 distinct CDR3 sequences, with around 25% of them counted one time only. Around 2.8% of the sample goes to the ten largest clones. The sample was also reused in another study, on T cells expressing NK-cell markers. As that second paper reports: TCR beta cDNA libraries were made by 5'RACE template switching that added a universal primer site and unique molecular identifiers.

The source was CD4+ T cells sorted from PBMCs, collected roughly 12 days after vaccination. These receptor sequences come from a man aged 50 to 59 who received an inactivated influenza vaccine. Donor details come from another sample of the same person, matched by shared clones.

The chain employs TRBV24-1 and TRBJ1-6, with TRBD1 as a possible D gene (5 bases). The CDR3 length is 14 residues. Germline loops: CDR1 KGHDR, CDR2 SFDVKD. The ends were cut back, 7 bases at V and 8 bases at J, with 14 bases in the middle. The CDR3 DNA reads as TGTGCCACCAGCGCCGGGACGGAGTATTCACCCCTCCACTTT. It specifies CATSAGTEYSPLHF.

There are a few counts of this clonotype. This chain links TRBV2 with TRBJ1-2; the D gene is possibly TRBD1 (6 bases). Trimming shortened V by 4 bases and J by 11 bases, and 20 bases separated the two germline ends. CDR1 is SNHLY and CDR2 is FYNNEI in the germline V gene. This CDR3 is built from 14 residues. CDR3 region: CASSVVTGSLGYTF. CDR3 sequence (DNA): TGTGCCAGCAGTGTCGTGACAGGCTCCCTTGGGTACACCTTC.

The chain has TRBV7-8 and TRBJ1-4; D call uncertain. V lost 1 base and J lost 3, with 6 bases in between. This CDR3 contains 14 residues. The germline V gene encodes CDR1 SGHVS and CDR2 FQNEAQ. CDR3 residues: CASSLGPPNEKLFF. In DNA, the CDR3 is TGTGCCAGCAGCTTAGGGCCGCCTAATGAAAAACTGTTTTTT. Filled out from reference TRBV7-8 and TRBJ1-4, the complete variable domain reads GAGVSQSPRYKVAKRGQDVALRCDPISGHVSLFWYQQALGQGPEFLTYFQNEAQLDKSGLPSDRFFAERPEGSVSTLKIQRTQQEDSAVYLCASSLGPPNEKLFFGSGTQLSVL.